This T cell receptor beta chain was documented in a study of sequential checkpoint blockade in melanoma. For the study at large: Arm A got nivolumab then ipilimumab; arm B the reverse, 1:1. After both sequences, patients received maintenance nivolumab.

CDR3 length: 17 amino acids. The trim removed 3 bases at V and 7 bases at J, leaving 12 bases unmatched. The germline gives CDR1 LNHDA, CDR2 SQIVND (reference sequence). Treatment described: randomized to nivolumab then ipilimumab (arm A) or the reverse (arm B). DNA-damaging chemotherapy had not been given to any patient beforehand. Live CD3+CD8+ CD19− CD56− cells were sorted from PBMCs. Using immunoSEQ multiplex PCR, the repertoire was profiled, and TCRdb retains in-frame clones only, with some absent. The table has about 21,000 clones, approximately 80% seen once. The chain joins TRBV19 to TRBJ1-5, with 10 bases identical to TRBD1. The source is a human donor with melanoma. The sequencing here drew on CD8+ T cells sorted from blood (inferred from file names), taken from a patient given nivolumab and ipilimumab in sequence. In DNA, the CDR3 is TGTGCCAGTAGTATTAAGGACAGGGGGAGGTGGAAACAGCCCCAGCATTTT. Amino acid sequence: CASSIKDRGRWKQPQHF. The full variable domain, completed using reference TRBV19 and TRBJ1-5, is DGGITQSPKYLFRKEGQNVTLSCEQNLNHDAMYWYRQDPGQGLRLIYYSQIVNDFQKGDIAEGYSVSREKKESFPLTVTSAQKNPTAFYLCASSIKDRGRWKQPQHFGDGTRLSIL.